One sample yielded the 23 T cell receptor beta chains listed below, sequenced in a study of blood T cell repertoires in COVID-19. Only in-frame clones appear in the TCRdb table, and some are missing; sequencing was by immunoSEQ multiplex PCR. The table lists 130,000 or so clones, around three quarters of them singletons. Sequenced input: peripheral blood. The receptors originated from a man in his fifties or sixties with acute or convalescent COVID-19.

This chain joins TRBV2 and TRBJ2-2, with TRBD2 matching 9 bases. The germline V gene encodes CDR1 SNHLY and CDR2 FYNNEI. The ends lost 5 bases at V and 3 bases at J; junction bases unmatched: 10. The CDR3 totals 17 residues. The DNA of the CDR3 is TGTGCCAGCAGTCTCTCTCAGGCGGGGGGGTACACCGGGGAGCTGTTTTTT. Protein sequence: CASSLSQAGGYTGELFF.

The chain combines TRBV12-3 or TRBV12-4 with TRBJ1-5; D is unresolved. The CDR3 consists of 12 residues. V was pared by 3 bases and J by 6 bases, with 6 bases between. The CDR3 reads CASSFGVQPQHF. Here the CDR3 DNA reads TGTGCCAGCAGTTTCGGTGTTCAGCCCCAGCATTTT.

This clone appeared a few times. This chain connects TRBV11-2 to TRBJ2-1; unclear D gene. The CDR3 is 14 amino acids. V was trimmed by 5 bases and J by 6 bases, leaving 14 bases between them. Germline CDR1 reads SGHAT; CDR2 reads FQNNGV. CDR3 nucleotides: TGTGCCAGCAGCATACAGACGTACGGCAATGAGCAGTTCTTC. Its protein is CASSIQTYGNEQFF.

This chain connects TRBV9 to TRBJ1-4; tentative D call: TRBD1 (5 bases). This CDR3 comprises 14 residues. Between the trimmed V and J ends, which lost 4 bases and 10 bases, there was a span of 17 bases. Germline V CDR1 and CDR2: SGDLS, YYNGEE. The CDR3 region has the DNA TGTGCCAGCAGCTCCGGGACTCTCCCGGGAAAACTGTTTTTT. As protein: CASSSGTLPGKLFF.

The chain couples TRBV7-2 to TRBJ1-2; D possibly corresponds to TRBD1 (5 bases). The CDR3 covers 15 residues. V was pared by 1 base and J by 4 bases, with 13 bases between. Germline assignment: CDR1 SGHTA and CDR2 FQGNSA. The CDR3 region is CASSLVTGLGYGYTF. CDR3 in DNA: TGTGCCAGCAGCTTAGTAACGGGACTTGGCTATGGCTACACCTTC.

The chain is built from TRBV7-3 and TRBJ2-1, with 7 bases identical to TRBD1. Germline values: CDR1 SGHTA, CDR2 FQGTGA. V trimming: 4 bases; J trimming: 9 bases; junction bases outside the gene matches: 15. The CDR3 consists of 16 residues. CDR3 in amino acids: CASSSRQGPVWGEQFF. CDR3 DNA sequence: TGTGCCAGCAGCTCCCGACAGGGCCCCGTGTGGGGTGAGCAGTTCTTC.

The rearrangement joins TRBV7-9 to TRBJ2-1; D is possibly TRBD1 (6 bases). This CDR3 spans 14 amino acids. Germline assignment: CDR1 SEHNR and CDR2 FQNEAQ (reference sequence). V dropped 5 bases and J dropped 4 bases, with 12 bases sitting between them. The CDR3 bases are TGTGCCAGCAGCGCAGACCAGGGGTACAATGAGCAGTTCTTC. Protein: CASSADQGYNEQFF.

The J gene is TRBJ2-3, the V gene TRBV5-1, with 9 positions matching TRBD1. Trimming removed 1 base from V and 3 bases from J; junction bases left unmatched: 9. From germline, CDR1 is SGHRS and CDR2 YFSETQ. This CDR3 comprises 17 residues. The CDR3 coding sequence is TGCGCCAGCAGCTTGCCGGGACAGGGAGGGTTAACAGATACGCAGTATTTT. Translated, it gives CASSLPGQGGLTDTQYF.

CDR3 DNA: TGTGCCAGCCGGACAGGGGGAACTGAAGCTTTCTTT. Translation: CASRTGGTEAFF. This chain connects TRBV12-3 or TRBV12-4 to TRBJ1-1; 10 bases match TRBD1. Trimming cost V 8 bases and J 5 bases; bases outside gene matches: 2. The CDR3 has 12 residues.

This chain uses TRBV12-3 or TRBV12-4 with TRBJ2-3; no firm D call. Trimming removed 6 bases at V and 4 bases at J, with 8 bases between. This CDR3 has 12 amino acids. The CDR3 protein is CASSTSSDTQYF. For the CDR3, the DNA is TGTGCCAGCAGCACGAGCTCAGATACGCAGTATTTT.

V and J are TRBV4-1 and TRBJ2-2; 7 nucleotides match TRBD2. Germline V CDR1 and CDR2: MGHRA, YSYEKL. V was pared by 1 base and J by 5 bases, with 4 bases of the junction left unmatched. The CDR3 covers 15 residues. CDR3 amino acids: CASSQVGGRTGELFF. The CDR3 DNA reads as TGCGCCAGCAGCCAAGTGGGAGGGAGAACCGGGGAGCTGTTTTTT.

The V call is TRBV10-1, the J call TRBJ2-3; a weak D match, TRBD2 (5 bases). This CDR3 has 15 residues. Trimming removed 2 bases at V and 1 base at J, with 10 bases between. The germline gives CDR1 WNHNN, CDR2 SYGVQD (reference sequence). This chain's CDR3 is CASSEPGSGTDTQYF. The CDR3 DNA follows: TGCGCCAGCAGTGAGCCGGGGTCGGGCACAGATACGCAGTATTTT.

Turning to this clone: This specimen includes other DNA sequences encoding the same CDR3. V usage is TRBV9 and J usage is TRBJ2-2; 8 positions match TRBD2. With V trimmed by 4 bases and J by 1 base, 3 bases remained unmatched. Germline-derived CDR1 and CDR2 are SGDLS and YYNGEE. This CDR3 comprises 15 residues. DNA for the CDR3: TGTGCCAGCAGCTTCAGCGGGGGGAACACCGGGGAGCTGTTTTTT. It specifies CASSFSGGNTGELFF.

In this sample, this clone turned up a few times. The rearrangement joins TRBV10-2 to TRBJ1-5; no reliable D call. Germline values: CDR1 WSHSY, CDR2 SAAADI. The V end lost 3 bases, the J end lost 2 bases, and 11 bases lay between the germline ends. This CDR3 has 15 residues. CDR3 protein: CASSDSARGNQPQHF. The CDR3 DNA follows: TGCGCCAGCAGTGACTCCGCGAGGGGCAATCAGCCCCAGCATTTT.

The rearrangement links TRBV10-3 to TRBJ2-2; 9 bases line up with TRBD1. V shed 5 bases and J 7 bases; nucleotides not matched to a gene: 8. The CDR3 spans 15 residues. Germline CDR1 is ENHRY and CDR2 is SYGVKD. The DNA for the CDR3 is TGTGCCATCAGTAGAACAGGGGGCGCAGGCGGGGAGCTGTTTTTT. It codes for CAISRTGGAGGELFF.

A single count supports this clone. The rearrangement joins TRBV19 to TRBJ1-4; no clear D. The germline V gene encodes CDR1 LNHDA and CDR2 SQIVND (reference sequence). The germline V and J ends were trimmed by 1 base and 6 bases, with 9 bases remaining between them. The CDR3 runs 14 residues. This CDR3 is CASSIAWGDEKLFF. The CDR3 nucleotides are TGTGCCAGTAGTATAGCCTGGGGAGATGAAAAACTGTTTTTT.

This rearrangement joins TRBV6-6 to TRBJ2-3, with a weak D call TRBD2 (6 bases). Between the trimmed V and J ends, which lost 2 bases and 5 bases, there was a span of 14 bases. The CDR3 extends over 15 amino acids. Germline V gives CDR1 MNHNY, CDR2 SVGAGI (reference sequence). CDR3 amino acids: CASSYGGVYGDTQYF. DNA for the CDR3: TGTGCCAGCAGTTACGGCGGGGTATACGGAGATACGCAGTATTTT.

The CDR3: CASSEANQRLYGYTF. CDR3 coding DNA: TGTGCCAGCAGTGAAGCGAACCAGCGACTCTATGGCTACACCTTC. The rearrangement joins TRBV6-1 to TRBJ1-2; no clear D. Trimming cost V 0 bases and J 4 bases, with 12 bases left between them. The CDR3 has 15 amino acids. Germline-derived CDR1 and CDR2 are MNHNS and SASEGT.

This chain connects TRBV4-1 to TRBJ2-1; 8 bases match TRBD2. Germline V gene sequence: CDR1 MGHRA, CDR2 YSYEKL. There are 14 residues in the CDR3. Trimming took 1 base from V and 6 from J; bases not matched to a gene: 2. In DNA form, the CDR3 reads TGCGCCAGCAGCCAAGTTAGCGGGGCCAATGAGCAGTTCTTC. It codes for CASSQVSGANEQFF.

In this sample, this clone turned up once. This chain uses TRBV5-1 with TRBJ1-6; TRBD1 agrees at 8 bases. Unmatched junction bases numbered 3, after V lost 4 bases and J lost 9 bases. CDR3 length: 13 residues. The germline CDR1 and CDR2 sequences are SGHRS and YFSETQ. CDR3 region: CASSLGQVSPLHF. CDR3 nucleotide sequence: TGCGCCAGCAGCCTGGGACAGGTTTCACCCCTCCACTTT.

In its sample, this clone was seen a few times. The chain combines TRBV9 with TRBJ2-7; 7 positions match TRBD1. The ends lost 4 bases at V and 3 bases at J; junction bases unmatched: 7. CDR1 is SGDLS, CDR2 YYNGEE, per germline. The CDR3 length is 14 residues. The CDR3: CASSPGGEGYEQYF. The CDR3 DNA reads as TGTGCCAGCAGCCCAGGGGGTGAGGGCTACGAGCAGTACTTC.

As for this clone: The same CDR3 also results from other DNA sequences found in this sample. CDR3 amino acids: CASSPTTSNTGELFF. Here the CDR3 DNA reads TGCGCCAGCAGCCCAACCACATCGAACACCGGGGAGCTGTTTTTT. The chain uses TRBV5-1 and TRBJ2-2; no definite D call. The V end was cut by 4 bases, the J end by 0 bases, with 10 bases between. The CDR3 totals 15 residues. Germline V lookup: CDR1 SGHRS, CDR2 YFSETQ.

The chain recombines TRBV19 with TRBJ1-1; D gene uncertain. This CDR3 has 15 amino acids. From germline, CDR1 is LNHDA and CDR2 SQIVND (reference sequence). V was clipped by 2 bases and J by 4 bases, with 14 bases between them. This CDR3 is CASSIRRPPSTEAFF. The CDR3 bases are TGTGCCAGTAGTATACGTCGCCCGCCTAGCACTGAAGCTTTCTTT. Based on the CDR3 plus reference TRBV19 and TRBJ1-1, the full variable domain is DGGITQSPKYLFRKEGQNVTLSCEQNLNHDAMYWYRQDPGQGLRLIYYSQIVNDFQKGDIAEGYSVSREKKESFPLTVTSAQKNPTAFYLCASSIRRPPSTEAFFGQGTRLTVV.